This TCR beta chain was observed in a study of early T cells in non-severe SARS-CoV-2 infection (dated by TCRdb to the early 2020s). Study-wide context: Because TCR sequencing relied on bulk RNA taken from unsorted whole blood, pairing of alpha and beta chains was not possible.

Library preparation was by 5' RACE. The instrument was a NextSeq 500. Unique molecular identifiers were attached to individual cDNA molecules in the TCR library protocol so that sequencing error and PCR bias could be corrected. Both TCR alpha and beta chains were sequenced, and tight co-correlation was observed between alpha and beta sequence abundances in each sample. On the authors' methods: V gene, J gene and CDR3 annotation of TCR sequences was performed with Decombinator V4. Expanded TCRs were defined as changing significantly between any two time points under a Poisson model with p below 0.0001. TCR abundances were normalised to the total number of TCRs sequenced in each sample and reported as counts per million. TRAV1-2 paired with TRAJ12, TRAJ20 or TRAJ33 defined MAIT TCRs, while TRAV10 paired with TRAJ18 defined iNKT TCRs. VDJdb, accessed on 1 November 2021, was searched for TCRs annotated for CMV, EBV and SARS-CoV-2, and TCRs annotated for more than one antigen were excluded. The public reads were reanalyzed by TCRdb: fastp trimming at Q25, MiXCR alignment, in-frame beta chains only. CDR3 protein sequences are deduplicated, and each keeps its most common genes and DNA. For this entry, the V and J calls and clone size follow TCRdb and not the study's own pipeline. Present in this sample are roughly 99,000 distinct CDR3 sequences, about an eighth of which were seen just once. Clones ranked in the top ten supply 4.4% of the sample.

The full study reports these points: Matching against VDJdb was skewed toward anti-spike CD8 responses, likely underestimated virus-specific expansions, and missed private and CD4 specificities.

The germline V gene provides CDR1 LGHNT and CDR2 FRNRAP. The CDR3 spans 19 residues, from the cysteine through the phenylalanine. The kept DNA is CDR3 alone, 57 bases in frame from the first base. Ends trimmed: V by 0 bases, J by 2 bases; bases unmatched to a gene: 15. This clonotype has just a few counts. What antigen it recognizes has not been identified. No base qualities exist here, and no much larger clone lies one base off it. This was a case-control study nested in a cohort of healthcare workers in London, UK, who had nasopharyngeal swab PCR tests and blood samples taken every week. Healthcare workers were recruited during the week of the UK lockdown, between 23 and 31 March 2020, and followed weekly for up to 16 weeks.

This clonotype was sampled from an adult who was a healthcare worker with PCR-confirmed SARS-CoV-2 infection or an uninfected control (not recorded which). This specimen was whole blood, taken at baseline. This sequence uses TRBV12-5 and TRBJ2-7; 8 bases in the middle match TRBD1. This receptor has the CDR3 CASGLVVNPEDRATYEQYF. At the DNA level, the sequence is TGTGCTAGTGGTTTGGTGGTCAACCCCGAGGACAGGGCCACCTACGAGCAGTACTTC.